The 32 T cell receptor beta chains below all came from one sample that was sequenced in a study of cytotoxic CD8 clonotypes in ibrutinib-treated CLL. Clones were read by immunoSEQ multiplex PCR, and TCRdb kept only the in-frame ones, dropping some. The sample has about 250,000 clones, 70% seen once. Material: PBMCs, obtained after 24 months of ibrutinib treatment. The receptors were sampled from a human donor with chronic lymphocytic leukemia.

This clone was counted between two and nine times. The V call is TRBV4-1, the J call TRBJ1-5, with unresolved D. Germline CDR1 reads MGHRA; CDR2 reads YSYEKL. CDR3 size: 16 residues. Trimming removed 0 bases at V and 0 bases at J, with 9 bases between. The CDR3 loop is CASSQEGGLSNQPQHF. CDR3 sequence (DNA): TGCGCCAGCAGCCAAGAAGGCGGGCTTAGCAATCAGCCCCAGCATTTT.

The chain combines TRBV30 with TRBJ2-3; D is uncertain. Germline V gene sequence: CDR1 GTSNPN, CDR2 SVGIG (reference sequence). Trimming pared 1 base from V and 0 bases from J, leaving 11 bases between. The CDR3 totals 15 residues. CDR3 nucleotides: TGTGCCTGGAGTGGGGGTACCTCTAGCACAGATACGCAGTATTTT. Protein: CAWSGGTSSTDTQYF.

The chain combines TRBV11-3 with TRBJ2-2; D ambiguous. Between the trimmed V and J ends, which lost 0 bases and 5 bases, there was a span of 7 bases. Per germline, CDR1 SGHNT and CDR2 YENEEA. The CDR3 is made up of 14 amino acids. The CDR3 is CASSLDRWTGELFF. CDR3 DNA: TGTGCCAGCAGCTTAGATCGATGGACCGGGGAGCTGTTTTTT. The full variable domain, in which reference TRBV11-3 and TRBJ2-2 provide the parts outside the CDR3, is EAGVVQSPRYKIIEKKQPVAFWCNPISGHNTLYWYLQNLGQGPELLIRYENEEAVDDSQLPKDRFSAERLKGVDSTLKIQPAELGDSAVYLCASSLDRWTGELFFGEGSRLTVL.

This clone occurred a few times. This chain joins TRBV7-8 and TRBJ2-7, with D perhaps TRBD1 (7 bases). Germline CDR1 SGHVS, CDR2 FQNEAQ. Trimming cost V 3 bases and J 3 bases, with 12 bases left between them. The CDR3 sequence is 14 residues long. CDR3 DNA sequence: TGTGCCAGCAGCTTGGCAGGGGGGCACTACGAGCAGTACTTC. Amino acids: CASSLAGGHYEQYF.

This clone was seen a handful of times. The J gene is TRBJ1-1, the V gene TRBV4-3; TRBD1 agrees at 7 bases. Germline-derived CDR1 and CDR2 are LGHNA and YSLEER. Trimming took 4 bases from V and 6 from J; bases not matched to a gene: 5. The CDR3 covers 13 residues. Written as DNA, the CDR3 is TGCGCCAGCAGCCTGGACAGGAGGGCTGAAGCTTTCTTT. Protein sequence: CASSLDRRAEAFF.

This clone appeared many times. The gene calls are TRBV5-6 and TRBJ1-2; tentative D call: TRBD1 (6 bases). Trimming shortened V by 0 bases and J by 0 bases, and 12 bases separated the two germline ends. There are 16 residues in the CDR3. Germline-derived CDR1 and CDR2 are SGHDT and YYEEEE. CDR3 bases: TGTGCCAGCAGCTTGGTCGACAGGCGAGCTAACTATGGCTACACCTTC. The encoded protein is CASSLVDRRANYGYTF.

J is TRBJ2-5 and V is TRBV6-6; perhaps D is TRBD1 or TRBD2 (6 bases each). Germline CDR1 and CDR2: MNHNY and SVGAGI (reference sequence). Between the trimmed V and J ends, which lost 3 bases and 5 bases, there was a span of 13 bases. This CDR3 has 14 residues. CDR3 bases: TGTGCCAGCAGTTATAGTGGGGGGCTGGAGACCCAGTACTTC. This gives the protein CASSYSGGLETQYF.

In the case of this clone: The junction departs from germline at one end; a sequencing error may be responsible. The chain joins TRBV7-7 to TRBJ2-3; D possibly corresponds to TRBD1 (5 bases). The CDR3 has 12 residues. Germline values: CDR1 SSHAT, CDR2 FNYEAQ (reference sequence). In nucleotides, the CDR3 is TGTGCTAGCAGCCAGGGCGCAGATACGCAGTATTTT. It is translated as CASSQGADTQYF. The entire variable domain, with the rest obtained from reference TRBV7-7 and TRBJ2-3, is as follows: GAGVSQSPRYKVTKRGQDVTLRCDPISSHATLYWYQQALGQGPEFLTYFNYEAQPDKSGLPSDRFSAERPEGSISTLTIQRTEQRDSAMYRCASSQGADTQYFGPGTRLTVL.

About this clone itself: Other DNA variants within this sample encode the same CDR3. This CDR3 is CASSLTGSGNTIYF. The CDR3 coding sequence is TGTGCCAGCAGTTTGACAGGATCTGGAAACACCATATATTTT. The chain recombines TRBV6-5 with TRBJ1-3; possible D gene TRBD1, 6 bases. Per germline, CDR1 MNHEY and CDR2 SVGAGI. This CDR3 region has 14 residues. The V end was cut by 4 bases, the J end by 1 base, with 8 bases between.

The chain carries TRBV6-5 and TRBJ2-1, with TRBD2 as a possible D gene (5 bases). This CDR3 is built from 13 residues. Germline V lookup: CDR1 MNHEY, CDR2 SVGAGI. Trimming shortened V by 7 bases and J by 9 bases, and 16 bases separated the two germline ends. The CDR3 loop is CASKEAGPLEQFF. DNA for the CDR3: TGTGCCAGCAAGGAGGCTGGCCCCCTTGAGCAGTTCTTC.

This clone has more than one count but fewer than ten. This sequence joins TRBV28 and TRBJ1-4; D not certain. This CDR3 contains 11 residues. Deletions cut 2 bases from V and 15 bases from J, with 10 bases between. From germline, CDR1 is MDHEN and CDR2 SYDVKM. CDR3 coding DNA: TGTGCCAGCAGTTTAGGTAGGGAGGTGTTTTTT. Amino acids: CASSLGREVFF.

The chain recombines TRBV5-6 with TRBJ2-1, with 7 nucleotides matching TRBD1. In germline, CDR1 is SGHDT, CDR2 YYEEEE. The length of the CDR3 is 13 residues. V lost 3 bases to trimming and J lost 5 bases; unmatched junction nucleotides: 2. The CDR3 region has the DNA TGTGCCAGCAGCTCCGGGACAGACAATGAGCAGTTCTTC. Protein sequence: CASSSGTDNEQFF.

This chain uses TRBV7-9 with TRBJ1-4; D gene ambiguous. V was shortened by 4 bases and J by 8 bases, with 14 bases between the two germline ends. CDR3 length: 14 amino acids. Germline CDR1 and CDR2: SEHNR and FQNEAQ (reference sequence). CDR3 bases: TGTGCCAGCAGCTCCTCCCGGCCACGGGAAAAACTGTTTTTT. As protein: CASSSSRPREKLFF. The whole variable domain, filled in from reference TRBV7-9 and TRBJ1-4, reads DTGVSQNPRHKITKRGQNVTFRCDPISEHNRLYWYRQTLGQGPEFLTYFQNEAQLEKSRLLSDRFSAERPKGSFSTLEIQRTEQGDSAMYLCASSSSRPREKLFFGSGTQLSVL.

The genes are TRBV6-5 and TRBJ1-2; D uncertain. CDR3 length equals 10 residues. V was pared by 8 bases and J by 5 bases, with 6 bases between. Germline CDR1 is MNHEY and CDR2 is SVGAGI. The CDR3 region is CASYEYGYTF. In nucleotides, the CDR3 is TGTGCCAGCTATGAGTATGGCTACACCTTC.

This CDR3 is CASSPTTRAFGEQYF. DNA of the CDR3: TGTGCCAGCTCACCTACGACTAGAGCCTTTGGGGAGCAGTACTTC. The rearrangement links TRBV18 to TRBJ2-7; D perhaps matches TRBD2 (6 bases). The CDR3 has 15 amino acids. V was shortened by 3 bases and J by 7 bases, with 19 bases between the two germline ends. CDR1 KGHSH and CDR2 LQKENI come from the germline V gene.

The gene calls are TRBV25-1 and TRBJ2-5, with TRBD2 matching over 9 bases. Germline CDR1 and CDR2: MGHDK and SYGVNS. V trimming: 2 bases; J trimming: 0 bases; junction bases outside the gene matches: 4. This CDR3 comprises 16 residues. The chain's CDR3 is CASSEPTSGDQETQYF. The CDR3 DNA sequence: TGTGCCAGCAGTGAACCGACTAGCGGAGACCAAGAGACCCAGTACTTC.

This clone has just a few counts. The chain links TRBV7-8 to TRBJ2-1, with D unresolved. CDR3 length equals 12 residues. The V gene lost 4 bases and the J gene lost 7 bases, with 8 bases spanning the gap. Germline V gives CDR1 SGHVS, CDR2 FQNEAQ. CDR3: CASSYDWNEQFF. DNA for the CDR3: TGTGCCAGCAGCTACGACTGGAATGAGCAGTTCTTC.

The rearrangement links TRBV29-1 to TRBJ1-1; tentative D call: TRBD1 (5 bases). The CDR3 length is 14 residues. The germline V and J ends were trimmed by 1 base and 1 base, with 10 bases remaining between them. Germline V gene lookup returns CDR1 SQVTM and CDR2 ANQGSEA. The CDR3 region has the DNA TGCAGCGTTGAAGTAAGGGGCTGGAACACTGAAGCTTTCTTT. Translated, it gives CSVEVRGWNTEAFF.

This chain joins TRBV7-2 and TRBJ2-3; 12 positions agree with TRBD2. The CDR3 runs 15 residues. Germline V CDR1 and CDR2: SGHTA, FQGNSA. The J segment lost 3 bases and the V segment lost 4 bases, leaving 2 bases of the junction unmatched. The CDR3 spells CASSSSGRETDTQYF. In DNA, the CDR3 is TGTGCCAGCAGCTCTAGCGGGAGGGAGACAGATACGCAGTATTTT.

The V and J genes are TRBV4-2 and TRBJ2-3; the D gene is possibly TRBD2 (5 bases). The V end was cut by 0 bases, the J end by 3 bases, with 16 bases between. This CDR3 comprises 17 residues. Germline loops: CDR1 LGHNA, CDR2 YNFKEQ. The DNA of the CDR3 is TGTGCCAGCAGCCAAGAGTCGGGGTTTCTGGTGACAGATACGCAGTATTTT. This gives the protein CASSQESGFLVTDTQYF.

This clone is a singleton in its sample. The V call is TRBV6-6, the J call TRBJ1-1; a weak D match, TRBD1 (6 bases). V lost 8 bases, J lost 1 base, and 14 bases lay in between. Looked up from germline, CDR1 is MNHNY and CDR2 is SVGAGI (reference sequence). There are 14 residues in the CDR3. Written as DNA, the CDR3 is TGTGCCAGCCGGAGGGGGGAGGCGAACACTGAAGCTTTCTTT. This codes for CASRRGEANTEAFF.

V gene TRBV28 combines with J gene TRBJ2-7; D might be TRBD1 (6 bases). Trimming took off 3 bases at V and 6 bases at J, with 9 bases between the two ends. Germline V gene data show CDR1 as MDHEN and CDR2 as SYDVKM. The CDR3 is 12 amino acids. DNA for the CDR3: TGTGCCAGCAGTTTCTCCAGGGGCGAGCAGTACTTC. This codes for CASSFSRGEQYF.

Only a few counts were recorded for this clone. The V gene is TRBV7-6, the J gene TRBJ2-1, with 11 positions matching TRBD2. From germline, CDR1 is SGHVS and CDR2 FNYEAQ. The CDR3 runs 14 residues. Unmatched junction bases numbered 7, after V lost 5 bases and J lost 10 bases. CDR3 bases: TGTGCCAGCAGCCCAGGGACTAGCGGAATGGAGCAGTTCTTC. Its protein product is CASSPGTSGMEQFF.

A few counts support this clone. V and J are TRBV2 and TRBJ2-1; D tentatively reads TRBD1 or TRBD2 (5 bases each). This CDR3 contains 16 residues. Germline CDR1 is SNHLY and CDR2 is FYNNEI. Trimming stripped 9 bases from V and 8 bases from J, with 26 bases between. CDR3: CASRDGRYSRVDEQFF. In nucleotides, the CDR3 is TGTGCCAGTAGGGACGGACGATATTCCCGAGTCGATGAGCAGTTCTTC. Full variable domain (missing parts from reference TRBV2 and TRBJ2-1): EPEVTQTPSHQVTQMGQEVILRCVPISNHLYFYWYRQILGQKVEFLVSFYNNEISEKSEIFDDQFSVERPDGSNFTLKIRSTKLEDSAMYFCASRDGRYSRVDEQFFGPGTRLTVL.

CDR3 in DNA: TGCGCCAGCAGCCCGGACGGTGTTATGGAGACCCAGTACTTC. It translates to CASSPDGVMETQYF. The gene calls are TRBV5-1 and TRBJ2-5; D gene unclear. The germline V gene encodes CDR1 SGHRS and CDR2 YFSETQ. The germline V and J ends were trimmed by 4 bases and 5 bases, with 15 bases remaining between them. The CDR3 runs 14 residues.

CDR3 residues: CASSFLDSLYEQYF. In nucleotides, the CDR3 is TGTGCCAGCAGTTTTCTAGACAGCCTCTACGAGCAGTACTTC. This chain uses TRBV27 with TRBJ2-7; the D gene is possibly TRBD1 (5 bases). The germline CDR1 and CDR2 sequences are MNHEY and SMNVEV (reference sequence). The V and J ends lost 3 bases and 3 bases respectively, with 12 bases between them. There are 14 residues in the CDR3.

The chain has TRBV5-1 and TRBJ1-1; D is unresolved. The germline gives CDR1 SGHRS, CDR2 YFSETQ. V lost 0 bases and J 3 bases, leaving 6 bases between the germline ends. The CDR3 totals 13 residues. The chain's CDR3 is CASSLDLYTEAFF. CDR3 DNA sequence: TGCGCCAGCAGCTTGGACCTCTACACTGAAGCTTTCTTT.

This chain links TRBV5-1 with TRBJ1-3; D is ambiguous. Trimming stripped 3 bases from V and 0 bases from J, with 13 bases between. CDR1 SGHRS and CDR2 YFSETQ come from the germline V gene. The CDR3 contains 16 residues. DNA for the CDR3: TGCGCCAGCAGCTGGGATATGACCGGCTCTGGAAACACCATATATTTT. It translates to CASSWDMTGSGNTIYF.

The chain employs TRBV28 and TRBJ1-2, with D unclear. The CDR3 contains 12 residues. Trimming removed 11 bases from V and 3 bases from J, with 13 bases in between. CDR1 MDHEN and CDR2 SYDVKM come from the germline V gene. The CDR3 loop reads CAGLDPDYGYTF. CDR3 DNA: TGTGCCGGCCTAGACCCGGACTATGGCTACACCTTC.

The rearrangement links TRBV7-9 to TRBJ2-1, with TRBD1 matching 8 bases. V shed 5 bases and J 5 bases; nucleotides not matched to a gene: 5. The CDR3 is 14 amino acids. Germline CDR1 is SEHNR and CDR2 is FQNEAQ (reference sequence). For the CDR3, the DNA is TGTGCCAGCAGCCCCGGGACAGGAGACAATGAGCAGTTCTTC. This gives the protein CASSPGTGDNEQFF.

The V gene is TRBV7-9, the J gene TRBJ2-7; a weak D match, TRBD2 (6 bases). Germline lookup yields CDR1 SEHNR and CDR2 FQNEAQ (reference sequence). Trimming cost V 4 bases and J 0 bases, with 19 bases left between them. The CDR3 extends over 17 amino acids. The CDR3 bases are TGTGCCAGCAGCTCACTTCCTGCGGGGAAATCCTCCTACGAGCAGTACTTC. Amino acid sequence: CASSSLPAGKSSYEQYF.

The V and J genes are TRBV27 and TRBJ1-1; 8 bases are a match to TRBD1. Losses at the gene ends were 3 bases for V and 1 base for J; bases not matched to a gene: 1. Germline V lookup: CDR1 MNHEY, CDR2 SMNVEV (reference sequence). The CDR3 length is 14 residues. The CDR3 bases are TGTGCCAGCAGTTTGGGACAGGCGAACACTGAAGCTTTCTTT. This codes for CASSLGQANTEAFF.